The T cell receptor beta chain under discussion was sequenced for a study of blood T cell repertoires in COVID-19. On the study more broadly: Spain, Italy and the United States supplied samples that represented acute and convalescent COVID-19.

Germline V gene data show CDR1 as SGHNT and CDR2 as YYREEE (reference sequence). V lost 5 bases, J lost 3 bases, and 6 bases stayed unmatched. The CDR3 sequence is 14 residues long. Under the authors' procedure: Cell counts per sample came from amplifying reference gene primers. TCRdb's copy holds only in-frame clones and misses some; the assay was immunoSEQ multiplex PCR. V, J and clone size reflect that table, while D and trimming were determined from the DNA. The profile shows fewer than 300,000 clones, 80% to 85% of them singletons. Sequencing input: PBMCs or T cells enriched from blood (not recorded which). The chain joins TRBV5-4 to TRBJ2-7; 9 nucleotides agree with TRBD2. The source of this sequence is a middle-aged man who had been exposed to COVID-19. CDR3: CASRSGTSSYEQYF. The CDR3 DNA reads TGTGCCAGCAGATCCGGGACTAGCAGCTACGAGCAGTACTTC.